This T cell receptor beta chain is from a study of cytomegalovirus exposure and HLA in healthy donors. The study's findings and limits: Presence/absence analyses took donor sequencing depth as roughly uniform. Highly shared variants forming one cluster were likely a sequencing artifact.

The PCR made use of 60 Vbeta and 13 Jbeta primers. Assay used: immunoSEQ multiplex PCR; TCRdb lists only in-frame clones, some missing. The repertoire includes about 88,000 clones, 70% to 90% of them detected once, and about 2.5% sits in the top ten. Germline CDR1 MNHEY, CDR2 SMNVEV (reference sequence). After removal of 2 bases from V and 1 base from J, the junction contained 3 bases not matched to a gene. The length of the CDR3 is 15 residues. Turning to this clone: Its specificity is not known.

Sequencing used PBMCs. The chain employs TRBV27 and TRBJ2-7; 9 bases are a match to TRBD1. The sequence derives from a man between 18 and 29 years old in good health and CMV-seronegative. The CDR3 DNA follows: TGTGCCAGCAGTTTAGGGGGGACAGGGTCCTACGAGCAGTACTTC. This gives the protein CASSLGGTGSYEQYF.